These T cell receptor beta chains were read from a single sample in a study of T cell repertoires in cytomegalovirus infection. TCRdb independently ran MiXCR on the reads; one entry per CDR3 protein. The data contain 570,000 or so distinct CDR3 sequences, almost 40% of them seen just once; the ten biggest clones take up 48%. These receptors lack a known antigen. The sample was cultured PBMCs, taken from culture after CMV antigen stimulation. These receptors originate from a human donor in good health (CMV status not recorded). Some clones in this sample may be carry-over from other donors' samples. Each CDR3 is given with its conserved first and last residue. Each record gives: clone size, J gene, D gene, V gene, CDR3 DNA, CDR3 protein. The D gene is left open where the match is weak. Size is omitted from some rows. Given values are once, few, many or a class for expanded clones.

.,TRBJ1-4,.,TRBV19,TGTGCCAGTAGTACACAGAAAAATGAAAAACTGTTTTTT,CASSTQKNEKLFF
few,TRBJ1-2,TRBD1,TRBV7-9,TGTGCCATCAAACCCGCAGGACAGGGGGGTGGCTACACCTTC,CAIKPAGQGGGYTF
.,TRBJ2-7,TRBD2,TRBV4-1,TGTGCCAGCAGCCAAGGGGGTAGCGGGGGCTCCTACGAGCAGTACTTC,CASSQGGSGGSYEQYF
.,TRBJ1-1,TRBD1,TRBV7-9,TGTGCCAGCATTAGAGGGGGCGCGGGGATGGATGAAGCTTTCTTT,CASIRGGAGMDEAFF
many,TRBJ1-6,.,TRBV7-8,TGTGCCAGCACCGAAAAAGGAGCTTTTAATTCACCCCTCCACTTT,CASTEKGAFNSPLHF
few,TRBJ2-7,.,TRBV6-1,TGTGCCAGCAGTGTTTACCATTCGGAGCAGTACTTC,CASSVYHSEQYF
.,TRBJ2-3,TRBD2,TRBV7-9,TGTGCCAGCAGCTCCGGGACTAGCGGGAGGTTCAAGGATACGCAGTATTTT,CASSSGTSGRFKDTQYF
.,TRBJ2-1,TRBD2,TRBV5-1,TGCGCCAGCAGCTTGGACCCTAGCGGGAGCTACAATGAGCAGTTCTTC,CASSLDPSGSYNEQFF
.,TRBJ2-3,.,TRBV5-4,TGTGCCAGCAGCCTTACGGGACATCGAACCACAGATACGCAGTATTTT,CASSLTGHRTTDTQYF
.,TRBJ2-1,TRBD1,TRBV18,TGTGCCAGCTCACCAAATTCCGGGACAGTATTACATGAGCAGTTCTTC,CASSPNSGTVLHEQFF
many,TRBJ2-5,.,TRBV4-1,TGCGCCAGCAGCCAAGATTACCCTGGTCCCCAAGAGACCCAGTACTTC,CASSQDYPGPQETQYF
.,TRBJ1-2,.,TRBV5-4,TGTGCCAGCAGCTCGGCCATGAATAACTATGGCTACACCTTC,CASSSAMNNYGYTF
.,TRBJ2-3,TRBD1,TRBV4-1,TGCGCCAGCAGCCCCGGGACAGGGTATGGAGATACGCAGTATTTT,CASSPGTGYGDTQYF
.,TRBJ1-5,.,TRBV5-6,TGTGCCAGCAGCCTACAGGGCCTGAAAGAGCATTTT,CASSLQGLKEHF
.,TRBJ2-4,.,TRBV18,TGTGCCAGCTCACCACCCGACAGACAGAACATTCAGTACTTC,CASSPPDRQNIQYF
.,TRBJ2-1,.,TRBV5-4,TGTGCCAGCAGCTCAGGGTCCGTGTTTGGAACCTATGGGTCCAATGAGCAGTTCTTC,CASSSGSVFGTYGSNEQFF
many,TRBJ1-2,.,TRBV7-2,TGTGCCAGCAGCTTTATGGGGACGGCCTATGGCTACACCTTC,CASSFMGTAYGYTF
few,TRBJ2-3,TRBD2,TRBV20-1,TGCAGTGCAGCCGACGGGGTTTCAGCGGGGGGTCTTTTAGGAGATACGCAGTATTTT,CSAADGVSAGGLLGDTQYF
.,TRBJ1-4,.,TRBV7-9,TGTGCCAGCAGCCCGAGGACAGCTCTTAATGAAAAACTGTTTTTT,CASSPRTALNEKLFF
.,TRBJ2-7,.,TRBV12-3/TRBV12-4,TGTGCCAGCACGGGGGACACGGGGGAGCAGTACTTC,CASTGDTGEQYF
few,TRBJ1-2,TRBD1,TRBV7-2,TGTGCCAGCAGCTTAGGGACAGGGAGCGGTGGCTACACCTTC,CASSLGTGSGGYTF